The 4 T cell receptor beta chains below all came from one sample that was sequenced in a study of T cell responses to AZD1222 COVID-19 vaccine (dated by TCRdb to the early 2020s). Read against the paper, the sample's time point label means: baseline before first vaccination. The library came from the immunoSEQ multiplex PCR assay. The immuneACCESS repertoire file appears here via TCRdb, limited to in-frame rearrangements. These files lack a portion of the clones; in checked studies, under half of the deficit traces to unresolved V genes, and the cause of the others is not known. The sample records more than 95,000 clones, 88% of which are singletons. The top ten hold about 8.7% of the sample. Here the sequenced sample was peripheral blood, taken on day 0 of AZD1222 vaccination. All receptors come from an adult in good health.

The genes are TRBV29-1 and TRBJ1-2, with D possibly TRBD1 on 5 matching bases. CDR1 and CDR2 from the germline V gene are SQVTM and ANQGSEA. This CDR3 spans 14 amino acids. Trimming stripped 1 base from V and 5 bases from J, with 14 bases between. The CDR3 reads CSVEGTPGLYGYTF. The CDR3, as DNA: TGCAGCGTTGAAGGAACGCCAGGGTTATATGGCTACACCTTC.

The chain recombines TRBV5-4 with TRBJ1-3; D gene unclear. Germline values: CDR1 SGHNT, CDR2 YYREEE (reference sequence). CDR3 length: 12 residues. Trimming removed 3 bases at V and 3 bases at J, with 4 bases between. The DNA for the CDR3 is TGTGCCAGCAGCTCGGGTGGAAACACCATATATTTT. This translates into CASSSGGNTIYF. Filled out from reference TRBV5-4 and TRBJ1-3, the complete variable domain reads ETGVTQSPTHLIKTRGQQVTLRCSSQSGHNTVSWYQQALGQGPQFIFQYYREEENGRGNFPPRFSGLQFPNYSSELNVNALELDDSALYLCASSSGGNTIYFGEGSWLTVV.

This clone was recorded once. The J gene is TRBJ2-2, the V gene TRBV11-2; possibly TRBD2 for D (5 bases). Germline CDR1 is SGHAT and CDR2 is FQNNGV. This CDR3 region has 16 residues. The V gene lost 5 bases and the J gene lost 2 bases, with 15 bases spanning the gap. CDR3 nucleotide sequence: TGTGCCAGCAGCGGGCCCGGGAATAGAAACACCGGGGAGCTGTTTTTT. It translates to CASSGPGNRNTGELFF.

The chain carries TRBV9 and TRBJ1-2; 11 nucleotides align to TRBD1. V lost 2 bases and J lost 5; bases outside the gene matches: 8. CDR1 and CDR2 (germline): SGDLS, YYNGEE. CDR3 size: 16 residues. The CDR3 reads CASSVTFGQGAYGYTF. The CDR3, as DNA: TGTGCCAGCAGCGTTACCTTCGGACAGGGGGCTTATGGCTACACCTTC.